This passage covers 13 T cell receptor beta chains from one sample sequenced in a study of OX40 agonist ivuxolimab in advanced cancers. Generated by immunoSEQ multiplex PCR, the TCRdb table keeps only in-frame clones and is missing some. The sample has roughly 70,000 clones, 85% to 90% seen once. Material: CD4+ or CD8+ T cells sorted from blood, obtained in a trial of the OX40 agonist ivuxolimab. Source of these receptors: an adult with an advanced solid tumor such as melanoma, head and neck, liver or kidney cancer.

The chain combines TRBV2 with TRBJ1-6; 8 bases fit TRBD1. CDR1 is SNHLY, CDR2 FYNNEI, per germline. This CDR3 spans 15 amino acids. V lost 8 bases, J lost 6 bases, and 9 bases stayed unmatched. The CDR3 spells CASAVRGQGNSPLHF. The CDR3 coding sequence is TGTGCCAGCGCCGTCCGAGGACAGGGTAATTCACCCCTCCACTTT. Full variable domain (outside the CDR3, taken from reference TRBV2 and TRBJ1-6): EPEVTQTPSHQVTQMGQEVILRCVPISNHLYFYWYRQILGQKVEFLVSFYNNEISEKSEIFDDQFSVERPDGSNFTLKIRSTKLEDSAMYFCASAVRGQGNSPLHFGNGTRLTVT.

Here the CDR3 DNA reads TGTGCCAGCAGCCCGTCGGGGGGAACTAATGAAAAACTGTTTTTT. Protein: CASSPSGGTNEKLFF. The chain combines TRBV7-2 with TRBJ1-4, with a possible D match to TRBD1 (5 bases). Trimming pared 5 bases from V and 1 base from J, leaving 11 bases between. Germline CDR1 and CDR2: SGHTA and FQGNSA. The CDR3 consists of 15 residues.

The chain links TRBV28 to TRBJ2-7; D uncertain. Per germline, CDR1 MDHEN and CDR2 SYDVKM. The CDR3 totals 13 residues. V dropped 2 bases and J dropped 1 base, with 6 bases sitting between them. The CDR3 region is CASSLGQSYEQYF. The CDR3 nucleotides are TGTGCCAGCAGTTTAGGGCAATCCTACGAGCAGTACTTC.

In the case of this clone: In the same sample, other DNA sequences code for this CDR3. The CDR3 reads CASSLGTEAFF. The DNA for the CDR3 is TGTGCCAGCAGCTTGGGGACGGAGGCTTTCTTT. The genes are TRBV7-9 and TRBJ1-1; a weak D match, TRBD1 (5 bases). This CDR3 region has 11 residues. The V and J ends lost 3 bases and 11 bases respectively, with 10 bases between them. Germline V CDR1 and CDR2: SEHNR, FQNEAQ (reference sequence).

V and J are TRBV6-6 and TRBJ1-1, with TRBD1 as a possible D gene (6 bases). V lost 7 bases to trimming and J lost 1 base, with 10 bases between them. The CDR3 length is 13 residues. From germline, CDR1 is MNHNY and CDR2 SVGAGI (reference sequence). The chain's CDR3 is CASNDRRNTEAFF. The CDR3 nucleotides are TGTGCCAGCAATGACAGGCGGAACACTGAAGCTTTCTTT.

This chain joins TRBV19 and TRBJ1-2; 7 bases line up with TRBD1. Germline loops: CDR1 LNHDA, CDR2 SQIVND (reference sequence). The V gene end was trimmed by 11 bases and the J gene end by 2 bases; junction bases not matched to a gene: 2. This CDR3 region has 11 residues. The CDR3 is CAAGQNYGYTF. The CDR3 bases are TGTGCCGCGGGACAGAACTATGGCTACACCTTC. Filled out from reference TRBV19 and TRBJ1-2, the complete variable domain reads DGGITQSPKYLFRKEGQNVTLSCEQNLNHDAMYWYRQDPGQGLRLIYYSQIVNDFQKGDIAEGYSVSREKKESFPLTVTSAQKNPTAFYLCAAGQNYGYTFGSGTRLTVV.

Comment on this clone: This specimen includes other DNA sequences encoding the same CDR3. The chain recombines TRBV5-1 with TRBJ2-7, with 12 positions matching TRBD2. CDR3 length: 15 residues. V shed 4 bases and J 3 bases; nucleotides not matched to a gene: 5. The germline V gene encodes CDR1 SGHRS and CDR2 YFSETQ. The CDR3 reads CASSGASGGDYEQYF. The CDR3, as DNA: TGCGCCAGCAGCGGTGCTAGCGGGGGGGACTACGAGCAGTACTTC.

The CDR3 DNA reads TGTGCCAGCAGTGAACGTGCGGGGGCCGCGAACACCGGGGAGCTGTTTTTT. Translation gives CASSERAGAANTGELFF. V is TRBV2 and J is TRBJ2-2; TRBD2 is a possible D gene (7 bases). Trimming removed 2 bases from V and 0 bases from J, with 13 bases in between. Germline V gene data show CDR1 as SNHLY and CDR2 as FYNNEI. The CDR3 runs to 17 residues.

V is TRBV27 and J is TRBJ1-4; 7 bases align to TRBD1. The CDR3 covers 15 residues. Germline V CDR1 and CDR2: MNHEY, SMNVEV (reference sequence). V shed 5 bases and J 7 bases; nucleotides not matched to a gene: 10. This CDR3 reads CASSPRGGRSEKLFF. CDR3 nucleotide sequence: TGTGCCAGCAGTCCCAGGGGGGGCAGGAGTGAAAAACTGTTTTTT.

This chain links TRBV11-1 with TRBJ2-1; no clear D gene. The CDR3 is 14 residues long. V lost 1 base and J lost 5, with 9 bases in between. Germline loops: CDR1 SGHAT, CDR2 FQDESV (reference sequence). The CDR3 coding sequence is TGTGCCAGCAGCTTAGGGTGGAACGACAATGAGCAGTTCTTC. Its protein product is CASSLGWNDNEQFF.

The chain recombines TRBV4-3 with TRBJ2-3; TRBD2 matches 8 bases. Losses at the gene ends were 2 bases for V and 1 base for J; bases not matched to a gene: 5. This CDR3 comprises 16 residues. Germline CDR1 reads LGHNA; CDR2 reads YSLEER. The CDR3 region is CASSQLGLGRTDTQYF. The CDR3 DNA reads as TGCGCCAGCAGCCAACTGGGACTAGGCCGCACAGATACGCAGTATTTT.

The CDR3, as DNA: TGTGCCACCGAGGGAGAAACTAATGAAAAACTGTTTTTT. Encoded protein: CATEGETNEKLFF. The chain carries TRBV6-6 and TRBJ1-4; no definite D call. Germline lookup yields CDR1 MNHNY and CDR2 SVGAGI (reference sequence). The CDR3 consists of 13 residues. Between the trimmed V and J ends, which lost 10 bases and 1 base, there was a span of 10 bases.

This clone has a single count. This chain connects TRBV5-6 to TRBJ1-3, with a tentative D call TRBD1 (6 bases). Germline loops: CDR1 SGHDT, CDR2 YYEEEE. The CDR3 totals 15 residues. V lost 4 bases and J lost 0, with 11 bases in between. The CDR3 nucleotides read TGTGCCAGCAGCGACGGACAGTACTCTGGAAACACCATATATTTT. Translating it yields CASSDGQYSGNTIYF.